The next 4 T cell receptor beta chains were all read from a single sample in a study of sequential checkpoint blockade in melanoma. Clones were read by immunoSEQ multiplex PCR, and TCRdb kept only the in-frame ones, dropping some. The table records under 20,000 clones, about 80% of them present only once. Treatment specified: randomized to nivolumab then ipilimumab (arm A) or the reverse (arm B). This material consisted of CD8+ T cells sorted from blood (inferred from file names), taken from a patient given nivolumab and ipilimumab in sequence. Receptors originate from a human donor with melanoma.

The chain couples TRBV7-2 to TRBJ2-7; weak D call: TRBD1 (6 bases). CDR1 SGHTA and CDR2 FQGNSA come from the germline V gene. The CDR3 is 15 residues long. Trimming pared 0 bases from V and 5 bases from J, leaving 14 bases between. As DNA, the CDR3 is TGTGCCAGCAGCTTAGCGTGGGGGCGAAACGACGAGCAGTACTTC. It encodes CASSLAWGRNDEQYF. Combining the CDR3 with reference TRBV7-2 and TRBJ2-7 gives the whole variable domain GAGVSQSPSNKVTEKGKDVELRCDPISGHTALYWYRQSLGQGLEFLIYFQGNSAPDKSGLPSDRFSAERTGGSVSTLTIQRTQQEDSAVYLCASSLAWGRNDEQYFGPGTRLTVT.

The V call is TRBV4-3, the J call TRBJ1-4; D ambiguous. Looked up from germline, CDR1 is LGHNA and CDR2 is YSLEER. The CDR3 totals 17 residues. Trimming cost V 1 base and J 7 bases, with 19 bases left between them. This chain's CDR3 is CASSQGFPSPRGEKLFF. CDR3 DNA: TGCGCCAGCAGCCAAGGGTTCCCCTCTCCGCGAGGTGAAAAACTGTTTTTT.

V gene TRBV5-1 combines with J gene TRBJ2-7; maybe TRBD1 (5 bases). CDR1 is SGHRS, CDR2 YFSETQ, per germline. Trimming pared 0 bases from V and 3 bases from J, leaving 13 bases between. The CDR3 length is 15 residues. This CDR3 reads CASSLEVAGIYEQYF. The CDR3, as DNA: TGCGCCAGCAGCTTGGAGGTGGCAGGGATCTACGAGCAGTACTTC.

This chain connects TRBV4-3 to TRBJ1-2; weak D call: TRBD1 (6 bases). The germline CDR1 and CDR2 sequences are LGHNA and YSLEER. Trimming shortened V by 2 bases and J by 2 bases, and 15 bases separated the two germline ends. This CDR3 is built from 16 residues. For the CDR3, the DNA is TGCGCCAGCAGCCAAACATTCGGACAGCTAAACTATGGCTACACCTTC. Its translation: CASSQTFGQLNYGYTF.